This T cell receptor (beta chain) was retrieved from a study of OX40 agonist ivuxolimab in advanced cancers. Study context: Two patients with cutaneous melanoma and one with hepatocellular carcinoma, three in total, showed partial responses. General study points: CD4+ and CD8+ blood T cells expanded clonally by week 6 at 0.1 to 3.0 mg/kg.

Measured with immunoSEQ multiplex PCR; TCRdb has only the in-frame clones, and not every one. The sample holds approximately 40,000 clones, 75% to 90% seen once. CDR3 length: 13 residues. The germline gives CDR1 KGHSH, CDR2 LQKENI. The junction had 1 base not matched to a gene; V was cut back by 3 bases and J by 7 bases. Concerning this clone itself: Its antigen is as yet unknown.

This sequence joins TRBV18 and TRBJ1-4; 8 positions match TRBD1. This TCR derives from an adult with an advanced solid tumor such as melanoma, head and neck, liver or kidney cancer. Sequenced here: CD4+ or CD8+ T cells sorted from blood, sampled in a trial of the OX40 agonist ivuxolimab. In nucleotides, the CDR3 is TGTGCCAGCTCACCCGGGACAGGTGAAAAACTGTTTTTT. Translated: CASSPGTGEKLFF.